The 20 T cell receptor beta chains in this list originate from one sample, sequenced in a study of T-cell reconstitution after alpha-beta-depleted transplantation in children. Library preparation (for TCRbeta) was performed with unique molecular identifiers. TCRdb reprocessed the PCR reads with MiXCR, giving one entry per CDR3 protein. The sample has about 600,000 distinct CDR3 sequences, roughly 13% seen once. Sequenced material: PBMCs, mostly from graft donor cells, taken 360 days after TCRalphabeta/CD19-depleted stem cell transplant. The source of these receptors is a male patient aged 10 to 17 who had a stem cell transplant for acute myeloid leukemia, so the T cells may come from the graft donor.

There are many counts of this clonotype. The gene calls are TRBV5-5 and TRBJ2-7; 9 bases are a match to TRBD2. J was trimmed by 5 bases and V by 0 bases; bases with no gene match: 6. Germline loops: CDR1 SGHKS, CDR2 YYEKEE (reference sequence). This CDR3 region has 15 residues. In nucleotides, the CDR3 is TGTGCCAGCAGCTTGGTACCTAGCGGGAAAGACGAGCAGTACTTC. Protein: CASSLVPSGKDEQYF.

The CDR3 sequence is CASSRSGPGGEQYF. CDR3 nucleotides: TGCGCCAGCAGCCGTTCCGGGCCCGGTGGCGAGCAGTACTTC. The chain couples TRBV4-3 to TRBJ2-7; no clear D. CDR1 is LGHNA, CDR2 YSLEER, per germline. The CDR3 runs to 14 residues. V shed 4 bases and J shed 6 bases, with 16 bases lying between them.

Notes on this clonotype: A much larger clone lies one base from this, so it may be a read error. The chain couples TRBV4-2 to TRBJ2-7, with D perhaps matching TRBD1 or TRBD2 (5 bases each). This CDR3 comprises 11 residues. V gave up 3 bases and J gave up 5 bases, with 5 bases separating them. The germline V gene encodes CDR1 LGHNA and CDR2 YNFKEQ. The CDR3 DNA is TGTGCCAGCAGCCAGGGGGACGAGCAGTACTTC. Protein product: CASSQGDEQYF.

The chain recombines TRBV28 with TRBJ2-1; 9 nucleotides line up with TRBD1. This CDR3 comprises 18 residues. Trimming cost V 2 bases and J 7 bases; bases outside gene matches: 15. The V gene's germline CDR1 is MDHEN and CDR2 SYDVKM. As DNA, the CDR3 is TGTGCCAGCAGTTTAAGGTTAACTTGGGACAGGGCTAAGAATGAGCAGTTCTTC. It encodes CASSLRLTWDRAKNEQFF.

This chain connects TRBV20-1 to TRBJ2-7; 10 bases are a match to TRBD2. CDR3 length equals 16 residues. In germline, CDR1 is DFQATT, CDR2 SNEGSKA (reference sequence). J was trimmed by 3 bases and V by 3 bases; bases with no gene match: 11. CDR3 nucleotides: TGCAGTGCTAGTGCGCTAGCGGGAGAGCGATTCTACGAGCAGTACTTC. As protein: CSASALAGERFYEQYF.

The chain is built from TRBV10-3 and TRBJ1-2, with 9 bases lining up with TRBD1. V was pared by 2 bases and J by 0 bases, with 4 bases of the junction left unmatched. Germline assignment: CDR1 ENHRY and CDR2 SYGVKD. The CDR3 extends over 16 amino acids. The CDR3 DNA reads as TGTGCCATCAGTGAGACACAGGGGGCGGCTAACTATGGCTACACCTTC. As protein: CAISETQGAANYGYTF.

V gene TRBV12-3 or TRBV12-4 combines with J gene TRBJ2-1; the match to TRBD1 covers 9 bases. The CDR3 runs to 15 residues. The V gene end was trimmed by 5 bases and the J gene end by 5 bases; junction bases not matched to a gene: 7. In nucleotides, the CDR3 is TGTGCCAGCAGTACACAGGGGGCCCCGGACAATGAGCAGTTCTTC. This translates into CASSTQGAPDNEQFF.

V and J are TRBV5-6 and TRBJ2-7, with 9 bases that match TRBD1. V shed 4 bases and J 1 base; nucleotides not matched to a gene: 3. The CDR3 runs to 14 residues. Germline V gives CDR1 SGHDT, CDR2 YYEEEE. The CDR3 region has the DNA TGTGCCAGCAGCGCCGACAGGGGGTCCTACGAGCAGTACTTC. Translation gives CASSADRGSYEQYF.

In DNA form, the CDR3 reads TGCGCCAGCAGCCAAGTGGGGGATTCCTACGAGCAGTACTTC. This codes for CASSQVGDSYEQYF. V and J are TRBV4-3 and TRBJ2-7, with D perhaps assigned TRBD1 or TRBD2 (5 bases each). CDR3 length: 14 amino acids. The germline gives CDR1 LGHNA, CDR2 YSLEER. Trimming shortened V by 1 base and J by 1 base, and 8 bases separated the two germline ends.

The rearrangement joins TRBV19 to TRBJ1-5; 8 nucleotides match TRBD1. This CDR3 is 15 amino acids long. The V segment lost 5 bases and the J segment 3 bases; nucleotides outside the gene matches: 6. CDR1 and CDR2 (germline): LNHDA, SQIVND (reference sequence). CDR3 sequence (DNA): TGTGCCAGTAGTCCAGGGACAGGCATCAATCAGCCCCAGCATTTT. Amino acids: CASSPGTGINQPQHF.

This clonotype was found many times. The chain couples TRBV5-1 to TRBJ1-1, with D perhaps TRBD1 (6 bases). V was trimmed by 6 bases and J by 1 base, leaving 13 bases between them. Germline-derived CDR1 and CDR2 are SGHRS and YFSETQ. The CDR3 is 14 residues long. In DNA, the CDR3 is TGCGCCAGCACCTCATGGGGGGCGAACACTGAAGCTTTCTTT. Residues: CASTSWGANTEAFF. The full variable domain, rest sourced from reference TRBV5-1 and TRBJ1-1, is KAGVTQTPRYLIKTRGQQVTLSCSPISGHRSVSWYQQTPGQGLQFLFEYFSETQRNKGNFPGRFSGRQFSNSRSEMNVSTLELGDSALYLCASTSWGANTEAFFGQGTRLTVV.

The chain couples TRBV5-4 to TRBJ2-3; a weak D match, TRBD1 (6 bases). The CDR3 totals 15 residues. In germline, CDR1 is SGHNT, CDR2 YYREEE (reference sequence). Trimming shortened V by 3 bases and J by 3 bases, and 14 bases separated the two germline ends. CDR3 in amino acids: CASSYQLGGTDTQYF. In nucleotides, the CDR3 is TGTGCCAGCAGCTACCAACTAGGGGGTACAGATACGCAGTATTTT.

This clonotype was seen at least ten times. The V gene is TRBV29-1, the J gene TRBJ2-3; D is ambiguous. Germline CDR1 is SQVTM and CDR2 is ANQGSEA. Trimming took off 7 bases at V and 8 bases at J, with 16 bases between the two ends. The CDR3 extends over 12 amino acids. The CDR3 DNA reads TGCAGCGCCACCGGGCGAACTGCTACGCAGTATTTT. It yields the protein CSATGRTATQYF.

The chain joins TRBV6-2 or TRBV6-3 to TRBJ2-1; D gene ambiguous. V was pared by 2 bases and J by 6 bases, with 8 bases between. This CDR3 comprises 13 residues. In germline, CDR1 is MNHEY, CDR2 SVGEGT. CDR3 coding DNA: TGTGCCAGCAGTTACCCCGCGATCAATGAGCAGTTCTTC. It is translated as CASSYPAINEQFF.

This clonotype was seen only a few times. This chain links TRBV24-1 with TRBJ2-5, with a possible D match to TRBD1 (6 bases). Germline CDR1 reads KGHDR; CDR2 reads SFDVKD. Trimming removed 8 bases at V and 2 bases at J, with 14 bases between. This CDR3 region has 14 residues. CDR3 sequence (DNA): TGTGCCACCACAAAAGCCCAGGGGCAAGAGACCCAGTACTTC. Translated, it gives CATTKAQGQETQYF.

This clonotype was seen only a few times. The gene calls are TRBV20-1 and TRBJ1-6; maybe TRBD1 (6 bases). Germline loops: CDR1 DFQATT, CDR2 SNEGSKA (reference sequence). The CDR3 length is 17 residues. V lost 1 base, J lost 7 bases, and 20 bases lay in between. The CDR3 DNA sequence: TGCAGTGCTAGAGTATCACGGGGTGGGGGGCGGAATTCACCCCTCCACTTT. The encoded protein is CSARVSRGGGRNSPLHF.

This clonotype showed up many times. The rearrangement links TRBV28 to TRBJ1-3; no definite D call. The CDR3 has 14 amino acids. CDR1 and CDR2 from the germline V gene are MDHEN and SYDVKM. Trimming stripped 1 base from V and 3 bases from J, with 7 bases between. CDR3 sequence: CASSLLGSGNTIYF. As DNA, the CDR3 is TGTGCCAGCAGTTTATTGGGGAGTGGAAACACCATATATTTT. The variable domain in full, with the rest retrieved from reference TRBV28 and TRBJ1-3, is DVKVTQSSRYLVKRTGEKVFLECVQDMDHENMFWYRQDPGLGLRLIYFSYDVKMKEKGDIPEGYSVSREKKERFSLILESASTNQTSMYLCASSLLGSGNTIYFGEGSWLTVV.

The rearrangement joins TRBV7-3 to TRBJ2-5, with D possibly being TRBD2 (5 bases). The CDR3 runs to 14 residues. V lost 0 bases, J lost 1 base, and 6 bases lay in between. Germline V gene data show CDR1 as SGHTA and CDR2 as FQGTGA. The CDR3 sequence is CASSLTGSQETQYF. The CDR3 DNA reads TGTGCCAGCAGCTTAACGGGGAGCCAAGAGACCCAGTACTTC.

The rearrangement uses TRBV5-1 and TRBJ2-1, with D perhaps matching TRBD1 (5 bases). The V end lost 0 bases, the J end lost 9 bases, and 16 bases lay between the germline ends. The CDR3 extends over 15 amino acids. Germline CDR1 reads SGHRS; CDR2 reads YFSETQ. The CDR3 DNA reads TGCGCCAGCAGCTTGGATGGACAACGAGTGTCTGAGCAGTTCTTC. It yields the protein CASSLDGQRVSEQFF.

CDR3 in DNA: TGTGCCAGCAGCTTGGGGTCCCAACCAGAGACCCAGTACTTC. The encoded protein is CASSLGSQPETQYF. This sequence joins TRBV11-2 and TRBJ2-5, with D unresolved. The V gene lost 3 bases and the J gene lost 4 bases, with 12 bases spanning the gap. CDR3 length equals 14 residues. The germline V gene has CDR1 SGHAT and CDR2 FQNNGV.